This T cell receptor (beta chain) stems from a study of Graves' ophthalmopathy and Graves' hyperthyroidism. On the study more broadly: Peripheral blood was collected at initial diagnosis, before any treatment.

This clonotype has at least ten counts. Amplification targeted the TCR beta CDR3 regions, with RNA transcripts as the source material. Second-round multiplex PCR came after first-round RT-PCR with HTBI primers. MiXCR, applied by TCRdb to the multiplex PCR reads, yields one record per CDR3 protein. This sample has 650,000 to 900,000 distinct CDR3 sequences, with roughly two fifths found just once. Germline V gives CDR1 LNHNV, CDR2 YYDKDF (reference sequence). The V gene end was trimmed by 1 base and the J gene end by 2 bases; junction bases not matched to a gene: 2. The CDR3 is 15 amino acids. The TCR originated in an adult man with Graves' ophthalmopathy. The sample consisted of peripheral blood. This chain uses TRBV15 with TRBJ2-5; 9 bases match TRBD1. This CDR3 is CATSRVGQGQETQYF. The CDR3 DNA is TGTGCCACCAGCAGAGTGGGACAGGGACAAGAGACCCAGTACTTC.